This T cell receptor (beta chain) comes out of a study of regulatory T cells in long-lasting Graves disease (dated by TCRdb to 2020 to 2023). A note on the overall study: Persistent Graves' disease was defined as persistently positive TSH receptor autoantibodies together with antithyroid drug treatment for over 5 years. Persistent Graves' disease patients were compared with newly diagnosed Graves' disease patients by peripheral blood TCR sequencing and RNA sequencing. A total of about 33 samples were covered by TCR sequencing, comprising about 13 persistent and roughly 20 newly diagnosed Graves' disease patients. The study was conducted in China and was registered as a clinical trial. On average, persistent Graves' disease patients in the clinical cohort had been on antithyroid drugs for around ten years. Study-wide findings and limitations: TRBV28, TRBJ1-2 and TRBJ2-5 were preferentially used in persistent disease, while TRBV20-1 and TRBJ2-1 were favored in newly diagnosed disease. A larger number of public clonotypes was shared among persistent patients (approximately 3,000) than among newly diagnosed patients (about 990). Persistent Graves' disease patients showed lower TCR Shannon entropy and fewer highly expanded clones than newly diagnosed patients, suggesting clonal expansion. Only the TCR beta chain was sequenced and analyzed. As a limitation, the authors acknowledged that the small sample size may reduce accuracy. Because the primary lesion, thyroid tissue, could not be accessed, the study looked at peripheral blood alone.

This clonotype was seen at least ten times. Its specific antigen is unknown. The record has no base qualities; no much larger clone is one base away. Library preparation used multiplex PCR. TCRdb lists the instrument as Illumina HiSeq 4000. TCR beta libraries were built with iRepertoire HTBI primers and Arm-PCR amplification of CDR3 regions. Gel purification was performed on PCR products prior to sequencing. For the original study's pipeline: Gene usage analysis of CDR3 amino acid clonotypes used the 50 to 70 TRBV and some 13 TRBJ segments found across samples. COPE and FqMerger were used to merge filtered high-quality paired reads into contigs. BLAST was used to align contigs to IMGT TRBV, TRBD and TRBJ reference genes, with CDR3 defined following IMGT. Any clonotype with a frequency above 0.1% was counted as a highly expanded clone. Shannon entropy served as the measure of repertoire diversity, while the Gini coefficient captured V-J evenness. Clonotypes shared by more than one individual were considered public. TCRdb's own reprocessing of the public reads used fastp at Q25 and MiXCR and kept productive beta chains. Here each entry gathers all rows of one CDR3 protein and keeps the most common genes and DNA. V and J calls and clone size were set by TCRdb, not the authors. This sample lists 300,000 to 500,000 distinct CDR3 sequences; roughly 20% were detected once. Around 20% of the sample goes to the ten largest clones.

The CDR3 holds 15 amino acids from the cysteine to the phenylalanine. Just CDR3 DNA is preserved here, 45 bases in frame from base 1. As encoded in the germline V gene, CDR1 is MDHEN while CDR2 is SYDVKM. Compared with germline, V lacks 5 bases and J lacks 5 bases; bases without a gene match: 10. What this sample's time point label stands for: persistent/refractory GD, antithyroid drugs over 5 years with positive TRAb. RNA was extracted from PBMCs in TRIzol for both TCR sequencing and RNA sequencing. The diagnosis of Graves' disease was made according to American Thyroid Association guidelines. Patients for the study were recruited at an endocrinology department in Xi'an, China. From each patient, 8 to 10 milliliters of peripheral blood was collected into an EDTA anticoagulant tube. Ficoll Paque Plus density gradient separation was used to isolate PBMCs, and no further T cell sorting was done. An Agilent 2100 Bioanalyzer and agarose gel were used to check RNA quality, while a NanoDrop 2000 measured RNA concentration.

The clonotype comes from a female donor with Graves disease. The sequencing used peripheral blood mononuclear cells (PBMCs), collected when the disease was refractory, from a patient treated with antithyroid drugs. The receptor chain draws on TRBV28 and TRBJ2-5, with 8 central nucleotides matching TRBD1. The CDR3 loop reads CASSKGTGRRETQYF. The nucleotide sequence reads TGTGCCAGCAGTAAAGGGACAGGCCGCCGCGAGACCCAGTACTTC.